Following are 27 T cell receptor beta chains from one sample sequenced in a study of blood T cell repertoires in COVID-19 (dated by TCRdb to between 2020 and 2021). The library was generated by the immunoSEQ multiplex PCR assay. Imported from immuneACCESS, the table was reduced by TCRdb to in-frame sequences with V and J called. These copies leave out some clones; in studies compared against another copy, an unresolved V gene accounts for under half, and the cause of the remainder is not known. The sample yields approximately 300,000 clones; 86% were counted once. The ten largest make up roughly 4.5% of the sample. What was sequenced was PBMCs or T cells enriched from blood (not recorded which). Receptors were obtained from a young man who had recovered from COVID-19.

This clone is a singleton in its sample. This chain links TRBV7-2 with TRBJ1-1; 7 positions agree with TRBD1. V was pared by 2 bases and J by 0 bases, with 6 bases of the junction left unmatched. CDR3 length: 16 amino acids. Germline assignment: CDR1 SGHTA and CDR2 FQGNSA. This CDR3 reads CASSLSGQQMNTEAFF. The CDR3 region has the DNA TGTGCCAGCAGCTTATCGGGACAGCAGATGAACACTGAAGCTTTCTTT.

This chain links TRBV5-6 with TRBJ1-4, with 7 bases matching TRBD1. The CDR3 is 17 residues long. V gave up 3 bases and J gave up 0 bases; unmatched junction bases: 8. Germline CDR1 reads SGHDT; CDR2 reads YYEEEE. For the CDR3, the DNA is TGTGCCAGCAGCTCGACAGGGCTTGGTACAACTAATGAAAAACTGTTTTTT. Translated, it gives CASSSTGLGTTNEKLFF.

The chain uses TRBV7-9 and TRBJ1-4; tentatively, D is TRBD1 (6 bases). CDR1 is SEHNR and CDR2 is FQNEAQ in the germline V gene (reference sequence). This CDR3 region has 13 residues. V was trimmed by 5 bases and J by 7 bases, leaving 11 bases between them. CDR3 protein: CASSGGRIEKLFF. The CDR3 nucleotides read TGTGCCAGCAGCGGGGGCCGGATTGAAAAACTGTTTTTT.

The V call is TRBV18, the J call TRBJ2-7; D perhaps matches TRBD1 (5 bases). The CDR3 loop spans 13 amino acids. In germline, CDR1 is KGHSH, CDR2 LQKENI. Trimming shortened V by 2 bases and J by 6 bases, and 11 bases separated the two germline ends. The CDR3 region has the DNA TGTGCCAGCTCACCAGGGGCGAGGAGCGAGCAGTACTTC. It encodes CASSPGARSEQYF.

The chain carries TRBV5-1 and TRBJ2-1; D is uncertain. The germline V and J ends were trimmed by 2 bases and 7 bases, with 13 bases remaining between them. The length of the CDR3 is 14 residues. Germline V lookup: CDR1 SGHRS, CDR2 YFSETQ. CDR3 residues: CASSFREWWNEQFF. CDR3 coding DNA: TGCGCCAGCAGCTTCCGTGAGTGGTGGAATGAGCAGTTCTTC.

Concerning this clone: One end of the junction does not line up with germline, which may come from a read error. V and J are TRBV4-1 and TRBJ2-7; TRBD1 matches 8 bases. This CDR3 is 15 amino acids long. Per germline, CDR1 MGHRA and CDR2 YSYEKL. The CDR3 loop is CASSPFGQGSNEQYF. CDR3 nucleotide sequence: TGCGCCAGCAGCCCCTTCGGACAGGGCTCCAACGAGCAGTACTTC.

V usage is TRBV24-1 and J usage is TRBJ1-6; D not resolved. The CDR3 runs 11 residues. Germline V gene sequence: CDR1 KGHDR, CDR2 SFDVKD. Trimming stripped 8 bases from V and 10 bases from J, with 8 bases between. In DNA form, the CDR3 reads TGTGCCACCACTGGAGACTCACCCCTCCACTTT. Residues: CATTGDSPLHF.

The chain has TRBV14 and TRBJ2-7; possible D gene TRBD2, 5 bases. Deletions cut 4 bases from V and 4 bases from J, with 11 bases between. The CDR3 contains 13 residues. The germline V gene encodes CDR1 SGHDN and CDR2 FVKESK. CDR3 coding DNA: TGTGCCAGCAGCCCGGCGGGTCGGTACGAGCAGTACTTC. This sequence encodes CASSPAGRYEQYF.

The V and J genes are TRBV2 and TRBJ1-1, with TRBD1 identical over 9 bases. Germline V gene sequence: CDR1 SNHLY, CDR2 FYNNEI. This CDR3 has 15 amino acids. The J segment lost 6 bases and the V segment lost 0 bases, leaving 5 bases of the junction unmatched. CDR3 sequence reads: CASSEALTGGSEAFF. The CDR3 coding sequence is TGTGCCAGCAGTGAAGCGCTCACAGGGGGCTCTGAAGCTTTCTTT.

DNA of the CDR3: TGCGCCAGCAGCCAAGTATCAGGGAGGGACTCTTCACCCCTCCACTTT. Protein: CASSQVSGRDSSPLHF. The rearrangement links TRBV4-1 to TRBJ1-6; D might be TRBD1 (5 bases). V lost 1 base and J lost 9, with 16 bases in between. The CDR3 runs 16 residues. Per the germline V gene, CDR1 is MGHRA and CDR2 is YSYEKL.

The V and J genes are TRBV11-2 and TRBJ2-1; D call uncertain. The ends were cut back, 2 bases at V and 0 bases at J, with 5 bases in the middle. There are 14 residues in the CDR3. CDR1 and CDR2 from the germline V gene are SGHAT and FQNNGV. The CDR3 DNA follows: TGTGCCAGCAGCTTAACAAGCTCCTACAATGAGCAGTTCTTC. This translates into CASSLTSSYNEQFF.

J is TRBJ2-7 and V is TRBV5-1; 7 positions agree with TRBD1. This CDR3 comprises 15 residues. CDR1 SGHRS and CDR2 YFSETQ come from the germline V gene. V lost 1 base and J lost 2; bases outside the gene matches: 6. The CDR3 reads CASSLFLGQTYEQYF. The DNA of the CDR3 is TGCGCCAGCAGCTTGTTCCTGGGACAGACCTACGAGCAGTACTTC. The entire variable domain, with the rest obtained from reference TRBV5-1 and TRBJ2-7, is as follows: KAGVTQTPRYLIKTRGQQVTLSCSPISGHRSVSWYQQTPGQGLQFLFEYFSETQRNKGNFPGRFSGRQFSNSRSEMNVSTLELGDSALYLCASSLFLGQTYEQYFGPGTRLTVT.

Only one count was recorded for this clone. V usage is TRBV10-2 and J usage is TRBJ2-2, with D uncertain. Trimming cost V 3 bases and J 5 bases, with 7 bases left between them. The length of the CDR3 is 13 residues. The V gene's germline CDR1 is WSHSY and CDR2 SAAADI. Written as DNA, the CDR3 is TGCGCCAGCAGTGAATCCCGGACCGGGGAGCTGTTTTTT. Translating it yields CASSESRTGELFF.

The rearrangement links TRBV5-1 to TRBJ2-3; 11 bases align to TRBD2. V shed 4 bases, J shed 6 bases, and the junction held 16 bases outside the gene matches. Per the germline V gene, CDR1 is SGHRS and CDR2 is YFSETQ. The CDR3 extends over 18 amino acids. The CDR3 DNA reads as TGCGCCAGCAGCCCGGTAGGCCTAGCGGGAGGCGCGGCGGATACGCAGTATTTT. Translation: CASSPVGLAGGAADTQYF.

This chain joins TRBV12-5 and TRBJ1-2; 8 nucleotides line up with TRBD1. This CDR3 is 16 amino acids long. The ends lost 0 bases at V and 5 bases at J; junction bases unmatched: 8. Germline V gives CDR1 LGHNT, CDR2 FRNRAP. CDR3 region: CASGLVGRGRRYGYTF. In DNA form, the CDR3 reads TGTGCTAGTGGTTTGGTAGGCAGGGGGCGGCGGTATGGCTACACCTTC.

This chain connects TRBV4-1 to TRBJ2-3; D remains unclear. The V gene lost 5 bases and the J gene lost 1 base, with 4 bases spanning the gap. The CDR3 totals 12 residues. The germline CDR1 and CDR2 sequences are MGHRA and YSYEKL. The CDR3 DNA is TGCGCCAGCAGCGCGGGCACAGATACGCAGTATTTT. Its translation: CASSAGTDTQYF.

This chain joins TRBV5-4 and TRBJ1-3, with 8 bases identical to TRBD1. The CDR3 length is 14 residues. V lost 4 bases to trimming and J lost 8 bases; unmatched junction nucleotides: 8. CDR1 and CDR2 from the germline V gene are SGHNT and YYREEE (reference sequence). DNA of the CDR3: TGTGCCAGCAGCCGGACAGGGAGAGGGGACACCATATATTTT. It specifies CASSRTGRGDTIYF. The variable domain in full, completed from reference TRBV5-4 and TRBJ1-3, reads ETGVTQSPTHLIKTRGQQVTLRCSSQSGHNTVSWYQQALGQGPQFIFQYYREEENGRGNFPPRFSGLQFPNYSSELNVNALELDDSALYLCASSRTGRGDTIYFGEGSWLTVV.

This CDR3 reads CAISEDLRTSYNEQFF. The CDR3 DNA is TGTGCCATCAGTGAGGACCTACGGACTTCATACAATGAGCAGTTCTTC. V usage is TRBV10-3 and J usage is TRBJ2-1; D is perhaps TRBD2 (5 bases). This CDR3 has 16 residues. V lost 2 bases, J lost 4 bases, and 15 bases lay in between. The germline V gene encodes CDR1 ENHRY and CDR2 SYGVKD.

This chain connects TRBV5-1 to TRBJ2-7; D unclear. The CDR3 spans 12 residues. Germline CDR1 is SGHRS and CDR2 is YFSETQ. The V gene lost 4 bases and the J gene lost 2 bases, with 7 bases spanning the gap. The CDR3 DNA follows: TGCGCCAGCAGCAATCGCGCCTACGAGCAGTACTTC. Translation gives CASSNRAYEQYF.

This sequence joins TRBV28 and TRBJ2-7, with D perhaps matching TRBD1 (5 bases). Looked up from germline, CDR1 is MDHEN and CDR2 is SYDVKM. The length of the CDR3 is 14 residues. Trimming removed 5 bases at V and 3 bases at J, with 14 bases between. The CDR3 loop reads CASSAPSTVYEQYF. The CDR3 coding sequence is TGTGCCAGCAGTGCTCCCTCGACAGTCTACGAGCAGTACTTC.

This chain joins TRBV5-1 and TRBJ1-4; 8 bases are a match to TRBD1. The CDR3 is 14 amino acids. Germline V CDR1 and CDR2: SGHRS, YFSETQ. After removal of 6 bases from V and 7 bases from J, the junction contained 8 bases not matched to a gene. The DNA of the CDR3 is TGCGCCAGCAAAACTACAGGGGGAAGTGAAAAACTGTTTTTT. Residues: CASKTTGGSEKLFF.

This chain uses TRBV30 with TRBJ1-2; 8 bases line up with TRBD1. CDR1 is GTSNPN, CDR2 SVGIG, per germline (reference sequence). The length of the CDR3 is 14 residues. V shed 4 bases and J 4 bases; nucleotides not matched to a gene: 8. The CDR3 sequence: CAWTPDRGGYGYTF. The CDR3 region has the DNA TGTGCCTGGACCCCCGACAGGGGAGGCTATGGCTACACCTTC. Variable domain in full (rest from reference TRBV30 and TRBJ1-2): SQTIHQWPATLVQPVGSPLSLECTVEGTSNPNLYWYRQAAGRGLQLLFYSVGIGQISSEVPQNLSASRPQDRQFILSSKKLLLSDSGFYLCAWTPDRGGYGYTFGSGTRLTVV.

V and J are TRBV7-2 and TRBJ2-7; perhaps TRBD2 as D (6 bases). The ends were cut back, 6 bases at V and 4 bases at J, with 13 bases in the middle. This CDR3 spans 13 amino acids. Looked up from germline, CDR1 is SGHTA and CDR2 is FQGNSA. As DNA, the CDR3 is TGTGCCAGCAGTCCCAGGAGGGAATACGAGCAGTACTTC. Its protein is CASSPRREYEQYF.

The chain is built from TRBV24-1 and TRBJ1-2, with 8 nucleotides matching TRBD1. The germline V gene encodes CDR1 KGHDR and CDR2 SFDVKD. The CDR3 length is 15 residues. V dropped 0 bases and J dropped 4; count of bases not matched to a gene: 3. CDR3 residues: CATSDLQGASYGYTF. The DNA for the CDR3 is TGTGCCACCAGTGATTTGCAGGGGGCCAGCTATGGCTACACCTTC.

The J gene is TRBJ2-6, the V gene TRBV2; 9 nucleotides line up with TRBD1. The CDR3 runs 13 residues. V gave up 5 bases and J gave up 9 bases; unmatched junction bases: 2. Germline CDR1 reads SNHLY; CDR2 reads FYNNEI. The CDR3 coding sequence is TGTGCCAGCAGTACAGGGGGCGTCAACGTCCTGACTTTC. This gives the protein CASSTGGVNVLTF.

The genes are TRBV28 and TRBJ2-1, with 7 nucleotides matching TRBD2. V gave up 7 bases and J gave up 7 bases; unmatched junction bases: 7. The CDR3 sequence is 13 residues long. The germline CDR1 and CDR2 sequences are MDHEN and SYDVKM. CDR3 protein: CASNRLAGNEQFF. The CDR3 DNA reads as TGTGCCAGCAATCGACTAGCCGGTAATGAGCAGTTCTTC. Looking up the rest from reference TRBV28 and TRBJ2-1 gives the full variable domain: DVKVTQSSRYLVKRTGEKVFLECVQDMDHENMFWYRQDPGLGLRLIYFSYDVKMKEKGDIPEGYSVSREKKERFSLILESASTNQTSMYLCASNRLAGNEQFFGPGTRLTVL.

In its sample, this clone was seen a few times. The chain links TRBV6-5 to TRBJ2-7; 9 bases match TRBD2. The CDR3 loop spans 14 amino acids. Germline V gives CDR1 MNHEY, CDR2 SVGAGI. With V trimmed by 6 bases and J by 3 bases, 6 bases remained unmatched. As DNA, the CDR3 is TGTGCCAGCAGGTTTAGCGGGGGAGGCTACGAGCAGTACTTC. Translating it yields CASRFSGGGYEQYF.